This TCR beta chain was sequenced in a study of blood T cell repertoires in COVID-19. Seattle researchers signed up patients amid active infection and tracked them longitudinally. In the original processing: Cell counts per sample came from amplifying reference gene primers. The method was immunoSEQ multiplex PCR; TCRdb's version includes in-frame clones alone and lacks a portion of them. The DNA gave D and trimming, while V, J and clone size come from that table. The table records some 150,000 clones, about 90% of them present only once. This sequence originates from a woman aged 55 to 70 with COVID-19, enrolled during active disease. The sequencing input was peripheral blood.

The CDR3 bases are TGTGCCAGCAGCCCGGACAGCTCCAATCAGCCCCAGCATTTT. Encoded protein: CASSPDSSNQPQHF. The rearrangement links TRBV4-2 to TRBJ1-5; a weak D match, TRBD1 (6 bases). Trimming took off 4 bases at V and 3 bases at J, with 10 bases between the two ends. The V gene's germline CDR1 is LGHNA and CDR2 YNFKEQ. The CDR3 covers 14 residues.